This T cell receptor beta chain was profiled in a study of blood T cells in healthy people across ages. General study points: Donors of long life had a larger count of naive CD4+ cells and greater diversity than aged donors.

Alongside a J-beta primer mix, a sample-barcoded 5' primer served in a second PCR lasting roughly 6 to 11 cycles. TCRdb redid the calling of the 5' RACE reads with MiXCR, one entry per CDR3 protein. This sample carries some 880,000 distinct CDR3 sequences, under 40% of them seen once, and the ten largest clones take about an eighth. Trimming at V came to 4 bases and at J to 9 bases, leaving 17 bases not matched to a gene. The germline gives CDR1 MNHEY, CDR2 SVGAGI. CDR3 length: 16 residues. Total RNA amounts of at least 5.5 micrograms were extracted per sample. On this clonotype: The antigen is undetermined.

Material: blood. The rearrangement uses TRBV6-5 and TRBJ2-5; 7 bases are shared with TRBD2. The TCR was taken from a man aged 18 to 30 in good health. CDR3 sequence: CASSSARTSRGLAQYF. CDR3 coding DNA: TGTGCCAGCAGTTCCGCACGGACTAGTAGGGGTTTGGCCCAGTACTTC.